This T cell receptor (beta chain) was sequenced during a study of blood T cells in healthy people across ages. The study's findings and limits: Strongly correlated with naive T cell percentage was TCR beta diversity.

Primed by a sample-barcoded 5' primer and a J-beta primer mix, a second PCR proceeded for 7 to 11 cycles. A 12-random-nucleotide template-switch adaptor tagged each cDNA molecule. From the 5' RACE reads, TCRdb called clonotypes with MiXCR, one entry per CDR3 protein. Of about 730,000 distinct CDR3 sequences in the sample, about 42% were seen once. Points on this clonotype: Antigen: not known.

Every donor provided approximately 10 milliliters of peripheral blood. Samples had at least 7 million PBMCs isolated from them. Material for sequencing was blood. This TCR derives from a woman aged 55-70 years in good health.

In nucleotides, the CDR3 is TGTGCCAGCAGAGTAATAGCGGGCATTAGCACAGATACGCAGTATTTT. Amino acid sequence: CASRVIAGISTDTQYF. The gene calls are TRBV2 and TRBJ2-3; 7 bases agree with TRBD2. Germline values: CDR1 SNHLY, CDR2 FYNNEI. The CDR3 consists of 16 residues. Trimming at V came to 6 bases and at J to 0 bases, leaving 9 bases not matched to a gene. Combining the CDR3 with reference TRBV2 and TRBJ2-3 gives the whole variable domain EPEVTQTPSHQVTQMGQEVILRCVPISNHLYFYWYRQILGQKVEFLVSFYNNEISEKSEIFDDQFSVERPDGSNFTLKIRSTKLEDSAMYFCASRVIAGISTDTQYFGPGTRLTVL.